Following are 20 T cell receptor beta chains from one sample sequenced in a study of human T cells and chemical hapten exposure. Each CDR3 protein is one row after TCRdb ran MiXCR on the RACE reads. The sample lists some 82,000 distinct CDR3 sequences, about 10% occurring once. Described time point: patch test 1, 2 weeks after DPC sensitization. The treatment is: therapeutic diphenylcyclopropenone sensitization with weekly scalp DPC. The sample here was whole blood, taken in connection with sensitization to the hapten diphenylcyclopropenone (DPC). Receptors originate from a woman in her forties or fifties with alopecia areata. Some clones in this sample may be carry-over from other donors' samples.

The chain employs TRBV7-2 and TRBJ1-6; no definite D call. This CDR3 contains 14 residues. CDR1 and CDR2 from the germline V gene are SGHTA and FQGNSA. Trimming cost V 3 bases and J 12 bases, with 15 bases left between them. The CDR3 sequence is CASSFQRGRLPLHF. Here the CDR3 DNA reads TGTGCCAGCAGCTTCCAGAGAGGACGGCTACCCCTCCACTTT.

The chain employs TRBV28 and TRBJ2-5; TRBD1 agrees at 8 bases. The CDR3 is made up of 15 amino acids. CDR1 and CDR2 from the germline V gene are MDHEN and SYDVKM. V was pared by 3 bases and J by 5 bases, with 8 bases of the junction left unmatched. DNA for the CDR3: TGTGCCAGCAGTTTCTCGACGGGACAGGTGGAGACCCAGTACTTC. Its translation: CASSFSTGQVETQYF.

The chain combines TRBV20-1 with TRBJ1-4, with TRBD1 as a possible D gene (6 bases). The CDR3 contains 14 residues. The V gene's germline CDR1 is DFQATT and CDR2 SNEGSKA (reference sequence). The V gene lost 3 bases and the J gene lost 0 bases, with 8 bases spanning the gap. CDR3 in amino acids: CSASKGATNEKLFF. The CDR3 DNA sequence: TGCAGTGCTAGTAAGGGGGCAACTAATGAAAAACTGTTTTTT.

This clonotype was seen ten or more times. V and J are TRBV20-1 and TRBJ2-3; tentatively, D is TRBD2 (6 bases). Trimming pared 3 bases from V and 2 bases from J, leaving 18 bases between. This CDR3 region has 16 residues. The germline CDR1 and CDR2 sequences are DFQATT and SNEGSKA (reference sequence). DNA for the CDR3: TGCAGTGCTAGTGATCCGGGGGAGTCCCACACAGATACGCAGTATTTT. Protein: CSASDPGESHTDTQYF.

In its sample, this clonotype was seen many times. The chain has TRBV27 and TRBJ1-5; D call uncertain. Trimming pared 3 bases from V and 3 bases from J, leaving 15 bases between. This CDR3 is built from 16 residues. CDR1 and CDR2 (germline): MNHEY, SMNVEV (reference sequence). The CDR3 DNA is TGTGCCAGCAGTTTTAAGGGCTGGGATGACAATCAGCCCCAGCATTTT. This codes for CASSFKGWDDNQPQHF.

This clonotype has just a few counts. The chain combines TRBV6-5 with TRBJ2-7; the D is unclear. Looked up from germline, CDR1 is MNHEY and CDR2 is SVGAGI. V was clipped by 4 bases and J by 6 bases, with 19 bases between them. This CDR3 spans 15 amino acids. The CDR3 DNA is TGTGCCAGCAGTTCCCCAGGAGCAAGGGTCCTCGAGCAGTACTTC. Its translation: CASSSPGARVLEQYF.

The chain couples TRBV28 to TRBJ1-5; D not resolved. Germline V gene lookup returns CDR1 MDHEN and CDR2 SYDVKM. V lost 3 bases and J lost 0, with 6 bases in between. The CDR3 runs to 14 residues. The CDR3 here is CASSLHSSNQPQHF. The CDR3 DNA reads TGTGCCAGCAGTTTGCACAGTAGCAATCAGCCCCAGCATTTT. The variable domain in full, with the rest retrieved from reference TRBV28 and TRBJ1-5, is DVKVTQSSRYLVKRTGEKVFLECVQDMDHENMFWYRQDPGLGLRLIYFSYDVKMKEKGDIPEGYSVSREKKERFSLILESASTNQTSMYLCASSLHSSNQPQHFGDGTRLSIL.

This clonotype was seen ten or more times. J is TRBJ2-1 and V is TRBV24-1; D is perhaps TRBD1 (6 bases). CDR1 is KGHDR and CDR2 is SFDVKD in the germline V gene. V lost 9 bases to trimming and J lost 8 bases, with 28 bases between them. This CDR3 spans 17 amino acids. CDR3 amino acids: CATQQGREKTVRDEQFF. The DNA of the CDR3 is TGTGCCACCCAACAGGGACGGGAAAAAACCGTGCGAGATGAGCAGTTCTTC.

This clonotype occurred many times. The chain combines TRBV28 with TRBJ2-1, with 9 bases matching TRBD2. The ends lost 8 bases at V and 10 bases at J; junction bases unmatched: 12. Germline CDR1 MDHEN, CDR2 SYDVKM. CDR3 length equals 14 residues. The CDR3 DNA reads TGTGCCAGCCAGGGAGCGGGAGGACTCAGGGAGCAGTTCTTC. Amino acids: CASQGAGGLREQFF.

The genes are TRBV7-9 and TRBJ1-4; a weak D match, TRBD1 (6 bases). Trimming took off 5 bases at V and 3 bases at J, with 13 bases between the two ends. The CDR3 sequence is 15 residues long. CDR1 is SEHNR, CDR2 FQNEAQ, per germline (reference sequence). The CDR3 reads CASSPRGGPNEKLFF. Here the CDR3 DNA reads TGTGCCAGCAGCCCCCGCGGGGGGCCTAATGAAAAACTGTTTTTT.

This clonotype appeared many times. CDR3 DNA sequence: TGTGCCATCAGTGACAGGGGGAATTCACCCCTCCACTTT. Translation: CAISDRGNSPLHF. The chain is built from TRBV10-3 and TRBJ1-6, with 7 bases lining up with TRBD1. The germline gives CDR1 ENHRY, CDR2 SYGVKD. The CDR3 sequence is 13 residues long. Trimming took 3 bases from V and 7 from J; bases not matched to a gene: 0.

In this sample, this clonotype turned up many times. The J gene is TRBJ1-1, the V gene TRBV6-6; 9 bases map to TRBD1. The CDR3 length is 17 residues. Per the germline V gene, CDR1 is MNHNY and CDR2 is SVGAGI (reference sequence). Trimming cost V 7 bases and J 5 bases; bases outside gene matches: 17. The CDR3 nucleotides read TGTGCCAGCAAGTCCTCCCTTCTGCGGACAGGGGAAACTGAAGCTTTCTTT. This encodes CASKSSLLRTGETEAFF.

The chain joins TRBV11-2 to TRBJ2-1; 11 nucleotides align to TRBD2. Losses at the gene ends were 4 bases for V and 2 bases for J; bases not matched to a gene: 16. From germline, CDR1 is SGHAT and CDR2 FQNNGV. The CDR3 sequence is 20 residues long. This CDR3 is CASSSSRASGGPFAYNEQFF. In DNA form, the CDR3 reads TGTGCCAGCAGCTCAAGCCGTGCTAGCGGGGGGCCCTTTGCCTACAATGAGCAGTTCTTC.

This clonotype has a handful of counts. V and J are TRBV9 and TRBJ1-1, with D uncertain. Germline V gene data show CDR1 as SGDLS and CDR2 as YYNGEE. The CDR3 spans 15 residues. Trimming pared 4 bases from V and 5 bases from J, leaving 18 bases between. The CDR3 reads CASSSSPGSGTEAFF. CDR3 DNA sequence: TGTGCCAGCAGCTCCTCGCCCGGTTCGGGGACTGAAGCTTTCTTT.

The chain links TRBV20-1 to TRBJ2-2; D is unresolved. Trimming stripped 0 bases from V and 4 bases from J, with 12 bases between. There are 15 residues in the CDR3. Germline V gene sequence: CDR1 DFQATT, CDR2 SNEGSKA (reference sequence). CDR3 sequence (DNA): TGCAGTGCTAGAGATCTGGGTCGAACCACCGGGGAGCTGTTTTTT. Translation gives CSARDLGRTTGELFF.

This clonotype was counted a few times. This rearrangement joins TRBV6-5 to TRBJ2-2; 12 bases are shared with TRBD1. The V and J ends lost 5 bases and 4 bases, in that order; junction bases with no gene match: 11. The CDR3 contains 18 residues. Germline CDR1 is MNHEY and CDR2 is SVGAGI. The CDR3 region is CASSPGQGALILTGELFF. The CDR3 DNA reads as TGTGCCAGCAGTCCGGGACAGGGGGCGCTGATTCTCACCGGGGAGCTGTTTTTT.

The chain combines TRBV24-1 with TRBJ2-1; weak D call: TRBD2 (5 bases). Germline assignment: CDR1 KGHDR and CDR2 SFDVKD. Trimming stripped 5 bases from V and 3 bases from J, with 10 bases between. The CDR3 contains 14 residues. The DNA for the CDR3 is TGTGCCACCAGTGCACCGGGGAGCTACAATGAGCAGTTCTTC. Translating it yields CATSAPGSYNEQFF.

This clonotype occurred a few times. The chain couples TRBV29-1 to TRBJ2-7; D tentatively reads TRBD1 or TRBD2 (5 bases each). The V gene's germline CDR1 is SQVTM and CDR2 ANQGSEA. V gave up 7 bases and J gave up 1 base, with 14 bases separating them. The CDR3 runs 13 residues. CDR3 sequence (DNA): TGCAGCGCCAATGGGGGAAAGTCCTACGAGCAGTACTTC. It yields the protein CSANGGKSYEQYF.

In this sample, this clonotype turned up many times. The genes are TRBV6-5 and TRBJ1-3; D gene unclear. Germline CDR1 is MNHEY and CDR2 is SVGAGI. The CDR3 has 15 residues. V lost 2 bases, J lost 4 bases, and 12 bases lay in between. The CDR3 DNA reads TGTGCCAGCAGTTACGGCGGCGGAGACGGAAACACCATATATTTT. Translated, it gives CASSYGGGDGNTIYF.

Only a few counts were recorded for this clonotype. The V call is TRBV15, the J call TRBJ2-3; 8 bases match TRBD2. Unmatched junction bases numbered 6, after V lost 0 bases and J lost 1 base. CDR1 and CDR2 (germline): LNHNV, YYDKDF (reference sequence). The CDR3 contains 17 residues. The CDR3 is CATSREIAGFGTDTQYF. CDR3 nucleotide sequence: TGTGCCACCAGCAGAGAAATAGCGGGATTCGGCACAGATACGCAGTATTTT.